The next 16 T cell receptor beta chains were all read from a single sample in a study of tumor and adjacent non-tumor tissue in lung cancer (dated by TCRdb to 2016 to 2019). Bulk unsorted tissue served as the source for RNA extraction, and RNA quality was assessed using a NanoDrop ND-1000 and an Agilent 2100. Normal lung samples were distant non-tumor tissue taken more than 3 cm from the tumor edge. The library was produced with multiplex PCR. The sample was run on an Illumina HiSeq 2500. TCRbeta libraries were constructed through three rounds of nested PCR with primers (Table S4) according to protocols adapted from ARM-PCR. TCRdb passed the public sequencing reads through fastp at Q25 and MiXCR, retaining productive beta sequences. Duplicate CDR3 protein sequences are folded into a single record with the most common DNA and genes. The sample table holds 70,000 to 90,000 distinct CDR3 sequences, of which approximately 80% were seen once. Jointly, the top ten make up about half of the sample.

Sample: distant non-tumor lung tissue. These TCRs come from a man in his fifties or sixties with non-small cell lung cancer.

As to this clonotype: A much larger clone lies a single base off, so this may be a read error. The rearrangement joins TRBV27 to TRBJ1-6, with D unresolved. V was shortened by 2 bases and J by 0 bases, with 8 bases between the two germline ends. CDR3 size: 16 residues. Germline V CDR1 and CDR2: MNHEY, SMNVEV (reference sequence). The DNA of the CDR3 is TGTGCCAGCAGTTTACGGGCGAACTCCTATAATTCACCCCTCCACTTT. As protein: CASSLRANSYNSPLHF.

A remark on this clonotype: A much larger clone is a single base away; this may be a read error. The V call is TRBV11-2, the J call TRBJ2-5, with no clear D. Germline V gene lookup returns CDR1 SGHAT and CDR2 FQNNGV. This CDR3 region has 14 residues. The CDR3: CATSLGRELVTQYF. CDR3 coding DNA: TGTGCCACCAGCTTAGGACGCGAGCTGGTGACCCAGTACTTC. Drawing the rest from reference TRBV11-2 and TRBJ2-5, the complete variable domain is EAGVAQSPRYKIIEKRQSVAFWCNPISGHATLYWYQQILGQGPKLLIQFQNNGVVDDSQLPKDRFSAERLKGVDSTLKIQPAKLEDSAVYLCATSLGRELVTQYFGPGTRLLVL.

The chain uses TRBV28 and TRBJ2-3, with 9 bases matching TRBD2. J was trimmed by 2 bases and V by 10 bases; bases with no gene match: 16. The CDR3 runs to 17 residues. CDR1 MDHEN and CDR2 SYDVKM come from the germline V gene. The CDR3 region has the DNA TGTGCCAACACCCTAGCGGGGTGGGGGGAGGACACAGATACGCAGTATTTT. The encoded protein is CANTLAGWGEDTDTQYF.

This chain links TRBV11-3 with TRBJ1-1; D uncertain. Looked up from germline, CDR1 is SGHNT and CDR2 is YENEEA. CDR3 length: 14 residues. The CDR3 region is CTISSHGRQTEAFF. For the CDR3, the DNA is TGTACCATCAGCTCACACGGACGGCAGACTGAAGCTTTCTTT. Full variable domain (outside the CDR3, taken from reference TRBV11-3 and TRBJ1-1): EAGVVQSPRYKIIEKKQPVAFWCNPISGHNTLYWYLQNLGQGPELLIRYENEEAVDDSQLPKDRFSAERLKGVDSTLKIQPAELGDSAVYLCTISSHGRQTEAFFGQGTRLTVV.

With respect to this clonotype: Germline and junction disagree at one end, which may indicate a read error. CDR3 sequence reads: CASRLETRGRLFF. CDR3 nucleotides: TGTGCCAGCAGATTAGAAACTAGAGGGCGACTGTTTTTT. J is TRBJ1-4 and V is TRBV11-2, with D hard to call. Germline lookup yields CDR1 SGHAT and CDR2 FQNNGV. This CDR3 has 13 amino acids.

This clonotype was detected only once. One junction end does not reproduce the germline sequence, and a read error may be involved. The chain links TRBV11-1 to TRBJ2-1; D possibly corresponds to TRBD1 (6 bases). The CDR3 contains 16 residues. Germline V gives CDR1 SGHAT, CDR2 FQDESV (reference sequence). This CDR3 reads CGSSLVRGQSYNEQFF. The CDR3 DNA sequence: TGTGGCAGCAGTTTGGTTCGTGGACAGTCCTACAATGAGCAGTTCTTC. The whole variable domain, filled in from reference TRBV11-1 and TRBJ2-1, reads EAEVAQSPRYKITEKSQAVAFWCDPISGHATLYWYRQILGQGPELLVQFQDESVVDDSQLPKDRFSAERLKGVDSTLKIQPAELGDSAMYLCGSSLVRGQSYNEQFFGPGTRLTVL.

As concerns this clonotype: A junction boundary mismatches the germline segment, possibly from a read error. The chain recombines TRBV6-2 or TRBV6-3 with TRBJ2-1, with TRBD1 as a possible D gene (6 bases). This CDR3 region has 15 residues. Germline V gene data show CDR1 as MNHEY and CDR2 as SVGEGT. The CDR3 sequence is CAGRTLGQGWHEQFF. CDR3 nucleotides: TGTGCCGGCAGGACCTTGGGACAAGGATGGCATGAGCAGTTCTTC.

A note on this clonotype: Just one base apart from a much larger clone, this may be a read error. The J gene is TRBJ2-1, the V gene TRBV5-1, with D perhaps TRBD1 (5 bases). V was clipped by 0 bases and J by 8 bases, with 9 bases between them. Germline V gene lookup returns CDR1 SGHRS and CDR2 YFSETQ. The CDR3 extends over 13 amino acids. CDR3 loop: CASSLGQNDEQFF. The CDR3 DNA follows: TGCGCCAGCAGCTTGGGACAGAACGATGAGCAGTTCTTC.

To note about this clonotype: Mismatch with germline at one junction end may stem from a read error. The chain combines TRBV5-4 with TRBJ1-1; TRBD1 is a possible D gene (6 bases). The CDR3 totals 15 residues. The germline gives CDR1 SGHNT, CDR2 YYREEE (reference sequence). The CDR3 DNA is TGTGTCAGCAGCCCTGATAGGGGGAGGAACACTGAAGCTTTCTTT. Its protein product is CVSSPDRGRNTEAFF. Looking up the rest from reference TRBV5-4 and TRBJ1-1 gives the full variable domain: ETGVTQSPTHLIKTRGQQVTLRCSSQSGHNTVSWYQQALGQGPQFIFQYYREEENGRGNFPPRFSGLQFPNYSSELNVNALELDDSALYLCVSSPDRGRNTEAFFGQGTRLTVV.

With respect to this clonotype: Mismatch with germline at one junction end may stem from a read error. The chain employs TRBV19 and TRBJ2-5; D is possibly TRBD2 (5 bases). Germline V gene data show CDR1 as LNHDA and CDR2 as SQIVND (reference sequence). The CDR3 contains 16 residues. CDR3 sequence (DNA): TGTGCCAGTAGTACACGACTGGCGGGTATTCAAGAGGCCCAGTACTTC. Protein sequence: CASSTRLAGIQEAQYF.

A word on this clonotype: This may be a read error, as it is one base from a much larger clone. V and J are TRBV5-5 and TRBJ2-5; 9 bases fit TRBD2. Germline values: CDR1 SGHKS, CDR2 YYEKEE (reference sequence). The CDR3 spans 15 residues. CDR3 DNA sequence: TGTGCCAACAGCGGACTAGCGATGTACCAAGAGACCCAGTACTTC. It is translated as CANSGLAMYQETQYF.

In this sample, this clonotype turned up a few times. With a much larger clone just one base away, this may be a read error. The V gene is TRBV4-2, the J gene TRBJ2-2, with TRBD1 as a possible D gene (6 bases). This CDR3 has 16 amino acids. V dropped 0 bases and J dropped 4 bases, with 12 bases sitting between them. Germline-derived CDR1 and CDR2 are LGHNA and YNFKEQ. In DNA, the CDR3 is TGTGCCAGCAGCCAAGATTCAGGGGCGATCACCGGGGAGCTGTTTTTT. Translated, it gives CASSQDSGAITGELFF.

This chain joins TRBV5-8 and TRBJ1-1; 7 nucleotides match TRBD1. Germline V gene sequence: CDR1 SGHTS, CDR2 YDEGEE. The CDR3 has 14 amino acids. V lost 4 bases and J lost 4; bases outside the gene matches: 7. The CDR3 reads CASSRDSCGTEAFF. CDR3 nucleotides: TGTGCCAGCAGCCGGGACAGTTGTGGCACTGAAGCTTTCTTT.

Turning to this clonotype: Compared with germline, one end of the junction differs, possibly owing to a read error. The rearrangement links TRBV11-3 to TRBJ2-7, with no clear D. CDR3 length: 16 residues. Germline CDR1 SGHNT, CDR2 YENEEA. As DNA, the CDR3 is TGTGTCAGCAGCTTCCTTACACCGACCCTCAGGTACGAGCAGTACTTC. This encodes CVSSFLTPTLRYEQYF.

The genes are TRBV11-3 and TRBJ2-3, with D possibly being TRBD2 (5 bases). There are 15 residues in the CDR3. V was cut by 0 bases and J by 7 bases, with 14 bases left in between. The germline CDR1 and CDR2 sequences are SGHNT and YENEEA. Here the CDR3 reads CASSLDKGEGNTQYF. CDR3 DNA sequence: TGTGCCAGCAGCTTAGATAAGGGAGAGGGAAATACGCAGTATTTT.

The chain links TRBV5-1 to TRBJ1-5; 7 bases fit TRBD1. CDR3 size: 16 residues. The trim removed 0 bases at V and 1 base at J, leaving 4 bases unmatched. The germline gives CDR1 SGHRS, CDR2 YFSETQ. The CDR3 loop reads CASSLGQGGSNQPQHF. In DNA form, the CDR3 reads TGCGCCAGCAGCTTGGGACAGGGTGGAAGCAATCAGCCCCAGCATTTT.